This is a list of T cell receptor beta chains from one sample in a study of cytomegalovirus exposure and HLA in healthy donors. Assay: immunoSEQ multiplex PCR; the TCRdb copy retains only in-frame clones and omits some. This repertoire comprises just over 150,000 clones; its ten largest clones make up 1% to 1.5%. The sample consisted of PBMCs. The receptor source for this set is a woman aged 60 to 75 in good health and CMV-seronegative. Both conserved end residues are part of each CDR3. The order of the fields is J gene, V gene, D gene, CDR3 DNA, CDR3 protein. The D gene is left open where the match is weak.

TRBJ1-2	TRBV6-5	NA	TGTGCCAGCAGGACAGGTTCGATCTATGGCTACACCTTC	CASRTGSIYGYTF
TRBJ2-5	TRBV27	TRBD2	TGTGCCAGCAGGATAGCGGGAGTAGGGACCCAGTACTTC	CASRIAGVGTQYF
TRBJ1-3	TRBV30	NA	TGTGCCTGGAGTGTACAAGTTGGAAACACCATATATTTT	CAWSVQVGNTIYF
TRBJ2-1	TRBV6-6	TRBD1	TGTGCCAGCAGTAATAACAGGGGATCCTACAATGAGCAGTTCTTC	CASSNNRGSYNEQFF
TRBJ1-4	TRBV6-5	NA	TGTGCCAGCAGTTACTCAGTGGCAGATGAAAAACTGTTTTTT	CASSYSVADEKLFF
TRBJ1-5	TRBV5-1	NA	TGCGCCAGCAGCTTCGGAGAACATAGCAATCAGCCCCAGCATTTT	CASSFGEHSNQPQHF
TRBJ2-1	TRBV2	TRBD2	TGTGCCAGCAGAGGGACTAGCGGGAGCTCCTACAATGAGCAGTTCTTC	CASRGTSGSSYNEQFF
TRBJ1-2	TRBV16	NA	TGTGCCAGCAGCCAATCTTTGGGGGCGCATGGCTACACCTTC	CASSQSLGAHGYTF
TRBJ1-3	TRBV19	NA	TGTGCCAGTAGTCTATTCGCCGGGACACCAAGCTCTGGAAACACCATATATTTT	CASSLFAGTPSSGNTIYF
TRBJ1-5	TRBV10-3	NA	TGTGCCATCAGTCGAAGCGATCAGCCCCAGCATTTT	CAISRSDQPQHF
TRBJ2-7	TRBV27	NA	TGTGCCAGCAGTTTAGCGGGTAGCTCCTACGAGCAGTACTTC	CASSLAGSSYEQYF
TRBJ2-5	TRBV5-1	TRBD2	TGCGCCAGCAGCTTTTGGACTAGCGGGGATCAAGAGACCCAGTACTTC	CASSFWTSGDQETQYF
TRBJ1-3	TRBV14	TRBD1	TGTGCCAGCAGCCAACTACAGGGGAGGGGAAACACCATATATTTT	CASSQLQGRGNTIYF
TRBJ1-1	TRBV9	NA	TGTGCCAGCAGCGTAGGGGCAGGGGAAGGGGCTGAAGCTTTCTTT	CASSVGAGEGAEAFF
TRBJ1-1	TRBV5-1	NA	TGCGCCAGCAGCTTGGACCCCGGGACAACGAACACTGAAGCTTTCTTT	CASSLDPGTTNTEAFF
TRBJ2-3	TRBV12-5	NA	TGTGCTAGTGGTTTCAGGGGCACAGATACGCAGTATTTT	CASGFRGTDTQYF
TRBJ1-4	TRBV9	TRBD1	TGTGCCAGCAGCCGAGACAGGGCGGGTGAAAAACTGTTTTTT	CASSRDRAGEKLFF
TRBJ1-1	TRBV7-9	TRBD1	TGTGCCAGCAGCTTAGTAGAGGGACAGGGGAACACTGAAGCTTTCTTT	CASSLVEGQGNTEAFF
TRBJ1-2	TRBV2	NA	TGTGCCAGCAGTACCTCAGGGGACTATGGCTACACCTTC	CASSTSGDYGYTF
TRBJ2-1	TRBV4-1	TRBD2	TGCGCCAGCAGCCAAGCTGTTCGGACTAGCGGTTACAATGAGCAGTTCTTC	CASSQAVRTSGYNEQFF
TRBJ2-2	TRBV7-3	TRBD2	TGTGCCAGCAGCTTAAATAGCGGGGCCAACACCGGGGAGCTGTTTTTT	CASSLNSGANTGELFF
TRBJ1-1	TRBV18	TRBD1	TGTGCCAGCTCACCACTGACAGGGGTGGGCACTGAAGCTTTCTTT	CASSPLTGVGTEAFF
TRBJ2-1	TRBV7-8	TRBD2	TGTGCCAGCAGACTAAGGGGGGCCCAGCGGGAGGGCCGGGACGAGCAGTTCTTC	CASRLRGAQREGRDEQFF
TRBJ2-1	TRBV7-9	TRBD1	TGTGCCAGCAGCTTAGCGAGGGGACAGGTATACAATGAGCAGTTCTTC	CASSLARGQVYNEQFF
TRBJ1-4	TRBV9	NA	TGTGCCAGCAGCGTGAGTGGGGGCCTGAATGAAAAACTGTTTTTT	CASSVSGGLNEKLFF
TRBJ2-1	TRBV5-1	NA	TGCGCCAGCAGCCCTTCGACAGTTTACAATGAGCAGTTCTTC	CASSPSTVYNEQFF
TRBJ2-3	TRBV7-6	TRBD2	TGTGCCAGCAGCTCGGGACTAGCGGGGGTGGACACGCAGTATTTT	CASSSGLAGVDTQYF
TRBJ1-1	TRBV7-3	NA	TGTGCCAGCAGCGTCACGTCCCCAGAGGCTGAAGCTTTCTTT	CASSVTSPEAEAFF
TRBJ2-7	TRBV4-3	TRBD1	TGCGCCAGCAGACCTGACCGGGACAGGGAGAGCGGCGAGCAGTACTTC	CASRPDRDRESGEQYF
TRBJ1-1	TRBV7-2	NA	TGTGCCAGCAGCTTAGGACACAAGAACACTGAAGCTTTCTTT	CASSLGHKNTEAFF
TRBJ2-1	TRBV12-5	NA	TGTGCTAGTGGCCTGGACGGGGCCTACAATGAGCAGTTCTTC	CASGLDGAYNEQFF
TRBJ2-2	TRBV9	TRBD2	TGTGCCAGCAGCTATCGACTAGCCCCCGGGGAGCTGTTTTTT	CASSYRLAPGELFF
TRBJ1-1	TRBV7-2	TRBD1	TGTGCCAGCAACACCCGACAGGGGACAGGGACTGAAGCTTTCTTT	CASNTRQGTGTEAFF
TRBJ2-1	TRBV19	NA	TGTGCCAGTAATACAGGGATCTTGTCCTACAATGAGCAGTTCTTC	CASNTGILSYNEQFF
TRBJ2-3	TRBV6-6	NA	TGTGCCAGCAGTTACTCGGGGCTGGCCACAGATACGCAGTATTTT	CASSYSGLATDTQYF
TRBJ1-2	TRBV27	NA	TGTGCCAGCAGTTCGGAGGGGACGCACTTTGGAATCTATGGCTACACCTTC	CASSSEGTHFGIYGYTF
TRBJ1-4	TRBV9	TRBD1	TGTGCCAGCAGCCTTAGACAGGGTAATGAAAAACTGTTTTTT	CASSLRQGNEKLFF
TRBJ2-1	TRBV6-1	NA	TGTGCCAGCAACCGGGTGTCCTCCTACAATGAGCAGTTCTTC	CASNRVSSYNEQFF
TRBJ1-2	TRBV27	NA	TGTGCCAGCAGGTGGGCAGGGGTGAACGATGGCTACACCTTC	CASRWAGVNDGYTF
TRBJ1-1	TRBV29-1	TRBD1	TGCAGCGCAACAGGGGCGCAGGGCACTGAAGCTTTCTTT	CSATGAQGTEAFF
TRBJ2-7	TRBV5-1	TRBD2	TGCGCCAGCAGTGGGACCGGACTAGCAAGCTACGAGCAGTACTTC	CASSGTGLASYEQYF
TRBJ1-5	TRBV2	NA	TGTGCCAGCAGTGAAGTAGTACGGGATTCGCCCCAGCATTTT	CASSEVVRDSPQHF
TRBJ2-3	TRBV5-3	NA	TGTGCCAGAAGCTTGGGCCCGACAGTCCCGGATACGCAGTATTTT	CARSLGPTVPDTQYF
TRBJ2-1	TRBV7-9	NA	TGTGCCAGCAGCTTAGCCTCCTTGTCAGGGTGGATGAATGAGCAGTTCTTC	CASSLASLSGWMNEQFF
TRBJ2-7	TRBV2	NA	TGTGCCAGCAGTGAATGGGGGGTGTCCTCCTACGAGCAGTACTTC	CASSEWGVSSYEQYF
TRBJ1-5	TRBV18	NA	TGTGCCAGCTCACCCAGGAGCAATCAGCCCCAGCATTTT	CASSPRSNQPQHF
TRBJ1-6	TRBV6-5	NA	TGTGCCAGCAGATCCGGACAGATCCTTGGATCACCCCTCCACTTT	CASRSGQILGSPLHF
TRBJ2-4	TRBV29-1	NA	TGCAGCGTTGAAGATCGTCGGTTAGCCAAAAACATTCAGTACTTC	CSVEDRRLAKNIQYF
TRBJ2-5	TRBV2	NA	TGTGCCAGCGTGGGGGAAAGTGGGGAGGAAGAGACCCAGTACTTC	CASVGESGEEETQYF